The clone carrying this T cell receptor beta chain was seen a few times. Its antigen is not identified. The CDR3 is 14 residues long. Trimming pared 6 bases from V and 7 bases from J, leaving 15 bases between. Germline assignment: CDR1 KGHSH and CDR2 LQKENI. Unique molecular identifiers were present on cDNA, and template switching added a universal primer site. A single record per CDR3 protein comes from TCRdb applying MiXCR to the 5' RACE reads. The sample yields about 1.7 million distinct CDR3 sequences, under 35% seen once. These data belong to a study of identical twins. General study points: Compared with unrelated sharing, twin-shared out-of-frame alpha sequences had more low-probability sequences.

This chain links TRBV18 with TRBJ1-4; no clear D gene. The sequence was obtained from a newborn girl in good health. Sequenced input: cord blood. Written as DNA, the CDR3 is TGTGCCAGCTCGGCCTGGGAGGAGGGTGAAAAACTGTTTTTT. This sequence encodes CASSAWEEGEKLFF.